These 16 T cell receptor beta chains originate from one sample sequenced in a study of cytomegalovirus exposure and HLA in healthy donors. The PCR employed 60 Vbeta primers together with 13 Jbeta primers. The repertoire was sequenced with immunoSEQ multiplex PCR; TCRdb's copy has only in-frame clones and lacks some. The profile shows about 110,000 clones, 65% of them singletons. The sequenced material came from PBMCs. Receptor source: a young man in good health and CMV-seropositive.

In its sample, this clone was seen a few times. The DNA of the CDR3 is TGTGCCAGCAGTGTTAGGGGGGGCGAGACCCAGTACTTC. Encoded protein: CASSVRGGETQYF. The chain recombines TRBV7-2 with TRBJ2-5, with D tentatively TRBD2 (7 bases). Trimming cost V 6 bases and J 5 bases, with 13 bases left between them. From germline, CDR1 is SGHTA and CDR2 FQGNSA. This CDR3 spans 13 amino acids.

CDR3 sequence reads: CASSYYGHADEQFF. CDR3 coding DNA: TGTGCCAGCAGTTACTACGGACATGCCGATGAGCAGTTCTTC. V gene TRBV6-6 combines with J gene TRBJ2-1; D perhaps matches TRBD1 (5 bases). The CDR3 is 14 residues long. V lost 1 base and J lost 8, with 12 bases in between. Per the germline V gene, CDR1 is MNHNY and CDR2 is SVGAGI (reference sequence).

The chain employs TRBV11-2 and TRBJ2-2; 7 bases agree with TRBD1. V shed 5 bases and J 6 bases; nucleotides not matched to a gene: 0. Per the germline V gene, CDR1 is SGHAT and CDR2 is FQNNGV. The CDR3 is made up of 12 amino acids. The CDR3 spells CASSRGPGELFF. CDR3 DNA sequence: TGTGCCAGCAGCAGGGGGCCCGGGGAGCTGTTTTTT.

Of note for this clone: A read error may produce the germline difference seen at one junction end. J is TRBJ2-7 and V is TRBV4-1; D not certain. Looked up from germline, CDR1 is MGHRA and CDR2 is YSYEKL. CDR3 length equals 13 residues. CDR3 protein: CASSPSSFYEQYF. The DNA for the CDR3 is TGTGCCAGCAGCCCCTCCTCCTTCTACGAGCAGTACTTC.

CDR3 DNA: TGTGCCAGCAGCAAAGCTCCAGTCCACGTCCTGACTTTC. Translating it yields CASSKAPVHVLTF. The chain uses TRBV21-1 and TRBJ2-6; TRBD1, the table's D call, was not compared with the DNA. TRBV21-1 is designated a pseudogene. This CDR3 has 13 residues.

The chain employs TRBV6-8 and TRBJ1-5; D is ambiguous. The CDR3 has 15 residues. Germline CDR1 and CDR2: MNHGY and SAAAGT. With 2 bases removed from V and 0 bases from J, the gap between germline ends came to 8 bases. CDR3 sequence reads: CASSYGRNSNQPQHF. CDR3 DNA: TGTGCCAGCAGTTACGGCAGAAATAGCAATCAGCCCCAGCATTTT.

This sequence joins TRBV5-6 and TRBJ2-1; the match to TRBD2 covers 8 bases. Unmatched junction bases numbered 13, after V lost 3 bases and J lost 8 bases. This CDR3 is 16 amino acids long. CDR1 is SGHDT, CDR2 YYEEEE, per germline. The CDR3 loop is CASSSTGTSRGDEQFF. The CDR3 bases are TGTGCCAGCAGCTCCACCGGGACTAGTAGAGGGGATGAGCAGTTCTTC. The variable domain in full, completed from reference TRBV5-6 and TRBJ2-1, reads DAGVTQSPTHLIKTRGQQVTLRCSPKSGHDTVSWYQQALGQGPQFIFQYYEEEERQRGNFPDRFSGHQFPNYSSELNVNALLLGDSALYLCASSSTGTSRGDEQFFGPGTRLTVL.

This clone was seen a single time. This chain joins TRBV9 and TRBJ1-2; D perhaps matches TRBD1 (5 bases). Germline V CDR1 and CDR2: SGDLS, YYNGEE. Between the trimmed V and J ends, which lost 2 bases and 8 bases, there was a span of 16 bases. The CDR3 contains 14 residues. Here the CDR3 DNA reads TGTGCCAGCAGCGTGTCTTCAGGGATGGCCGGCTACACCTTC. Its translation: CASSVSSGMAGYTF.

The chain employs TRBV18 and TRBJ1-4; tentatively, D is TRBD1 (6 bases). The germline V and J ends were trimmed by 5 bases and 8 bases, with 24 bases remaining between them. From germline, CDR1 is KGHSH and CDR2 LQKENI. This CDR3 is built from 17 residues. In DNA, the CDR3 is TGTGCCAGCTCATTACGGACAGCGTTCGCCTCCGGGGAAAAACTGTTTTTT. Translating gives CASSLRTAFASGEKLFF.

The V gene is TRBV18, the J gene TRBJ1-1, with D maybe TRBD1 (6 bases). The V end was cut by 3 bases, the J end by 8 bases, with 10 bases between. Per germline, CDR1 KGHSH and CDR2 LQKENI. CDR3 length equals 12 residues. Here the CDR3 reads CASSPDRDEAFF. The CDR3 DNA reads TGTGCCAGCTCACCGGACAGAGACGAAGCTTTCTTT.

The chain employs TRBV6-5 and TRBJ2-3; D call uncertain. Germline V lookup: CDR1 MNHEY, CDR2 SVGAGI. The CDR3 loop spans 13 amino acids. Trimming pared 8 bases from V and 1 base from J, leaving 10 bases between. CDR3: CASQRQGTDTQYF. The CDR3 region has the DNA TGTGCCAGCCAACGTCAGGGCACAGATACGCAGTATTTT.

The chain has TRBV19 and TRBJ2-5, with 9 positions matching TRBD2. The CDR3 covers 15 residues. CDR1 LNHDA and CDR2 SQIVND come from the germline V gene (reference sequence). V lost 5 bases, J lost 5 bases, and 9 bases stayed unmatched. CDR3 amino acids: CASSVSGGPGETQYF. DNA of the CDR3: TGTGCCAGTAGTGTTAGCGGGGGCCCCGGGGAGACCCAGTACTTC.

This chain connects TRBV27 to TRBJ1-2; D is unclear. Germline CDR1 MNHEY, CDR2 SMNVEV (reference sequence). There are 14 residues in the CDR3. With 5 bases removed from V and 3 bases from J, the gap between germline ends came to 13 bases. CDR3 nucleotides: TGTGCCAGCAGTCTTTGGGCCGGTGACTATGGCTACACCTTC. Translation gives CASSLWAGDYGYTF.

V usage is TRBV4-1 and J usage is TRBJ2-3; 7 bases agree with TRBD1. CDR1 is MGHRA, CDR2 YSYEKL, per germline. The CDR3 sequence is 15 residues long. V lost 8 bases, J lost 2 bases, and 10 bases stayed unmatched. CDR3 loop: CASSGRQGYTDTQYF. The CDR3 DNA is TGCGCCAGCTCCGGGCGACAGGGATACACAGATACGCAGTATTTT.

The gene calls are TRBV11-3 and TRBJ2-7, with D perhaps matching TRBD2 (6 bases). V was cut by 3 bases and J by 4 bases, with 16 bases left in between. Germline loops: CDR1 SGHNT, CDR2 YENEEA. The CDR3 has 15 residues. CDR3 bases: TGTGCCAGCAGCTTCACCTTGGTCGGGGGTTACGAGCAGTACTTC. This codes for CASSFTLVGGYEQYF.

The chain is built from TRBV19 and TRBJ2-5; TRBD2 agrees at 7 bases. V trimming: 7 bases; J trimming: 9 bases; junction bases outside the gene matches: 5. The CDR3 consists of 11 residues. Germline lookup yields CDR1 LNHDA and CDR2 SQIVND (reference sequence). The CDR3 nucleotides are TGTGCCAGTACCCACGCGGGAGCCCAGTACTTC. Amino acid sequence: CASTHAGAQYF.